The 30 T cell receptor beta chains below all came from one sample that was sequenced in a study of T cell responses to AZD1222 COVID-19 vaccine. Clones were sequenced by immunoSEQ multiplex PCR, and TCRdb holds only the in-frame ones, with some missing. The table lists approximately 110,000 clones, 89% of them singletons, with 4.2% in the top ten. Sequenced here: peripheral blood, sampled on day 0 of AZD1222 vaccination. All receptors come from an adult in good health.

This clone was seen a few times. The CDR3 DNA is TGTGCCACCAGTGATAGTCTGGGGTTCGGAGAAAAACTGTTTTTT. Amino acids: CATSDSLGFGEKLFF. This chain joins TRBV24-1 and TRBJ1-4, with D hard to call. The CDR3 has 15 amino acids. The germline V gene has CDR1 KGHDR and CDR2 SFDVKD. Deletions cut 3 bases from V and 8 bases from J, with 15 bases between.

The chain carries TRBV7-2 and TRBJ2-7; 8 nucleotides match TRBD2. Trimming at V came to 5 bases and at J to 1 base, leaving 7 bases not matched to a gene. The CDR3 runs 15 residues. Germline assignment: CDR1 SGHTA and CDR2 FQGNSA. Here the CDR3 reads CASSPKTSVSYEQYF. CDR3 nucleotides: TGTGCCAGCAGCCCGAAGACTAGCGTTTCCTACGAGCAGTACTTC.

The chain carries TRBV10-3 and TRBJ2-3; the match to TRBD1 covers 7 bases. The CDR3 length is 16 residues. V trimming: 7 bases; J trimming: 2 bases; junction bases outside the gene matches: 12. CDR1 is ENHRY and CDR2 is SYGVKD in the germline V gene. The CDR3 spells CAITPGQRTTTDTQYF. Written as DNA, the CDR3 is TGTGCCATCACTCCGGGACAGCGAACCACCACAGATACGCAGTATTTT.

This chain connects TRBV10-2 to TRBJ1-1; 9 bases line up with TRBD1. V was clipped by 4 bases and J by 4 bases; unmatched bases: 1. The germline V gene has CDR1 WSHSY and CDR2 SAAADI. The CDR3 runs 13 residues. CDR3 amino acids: CASSGTGATEAFF. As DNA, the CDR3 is TGCGCCAGCAGTGGGACAGGGGCCACTGAAGCTTTCTTT.

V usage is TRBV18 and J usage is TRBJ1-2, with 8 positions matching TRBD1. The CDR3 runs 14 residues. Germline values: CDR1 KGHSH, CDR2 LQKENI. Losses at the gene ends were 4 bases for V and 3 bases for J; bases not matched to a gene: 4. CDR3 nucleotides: TGTGCCAGCTCACTGACAGGGGTGGACTATGGCTACACCTTC. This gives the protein CASSLTGVDYGYTF.

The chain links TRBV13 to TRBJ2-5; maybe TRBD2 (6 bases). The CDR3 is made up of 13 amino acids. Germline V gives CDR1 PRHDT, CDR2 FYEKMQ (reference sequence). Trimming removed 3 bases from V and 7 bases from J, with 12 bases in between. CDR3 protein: CASSLRDRGTQYF. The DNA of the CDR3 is TGTGCCAGCAGCTTGCGGGACCGGGGGACCCAGTACTTC.

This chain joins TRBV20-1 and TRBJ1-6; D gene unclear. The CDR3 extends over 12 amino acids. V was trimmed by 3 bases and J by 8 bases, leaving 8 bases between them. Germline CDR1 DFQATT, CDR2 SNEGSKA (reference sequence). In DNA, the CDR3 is TGCAGTGCTAGTCTGAGGGATTCACCCCTCCACTTT. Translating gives CSASLRDSPLHF.

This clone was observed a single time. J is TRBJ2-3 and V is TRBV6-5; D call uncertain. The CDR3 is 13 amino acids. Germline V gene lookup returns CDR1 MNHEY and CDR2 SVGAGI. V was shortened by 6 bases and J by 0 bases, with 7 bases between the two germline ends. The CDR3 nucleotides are TGTGCCAGCAGAATGACTAGCACAGATACGCAGTATTTT. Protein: CASRMTSTDTQYF.

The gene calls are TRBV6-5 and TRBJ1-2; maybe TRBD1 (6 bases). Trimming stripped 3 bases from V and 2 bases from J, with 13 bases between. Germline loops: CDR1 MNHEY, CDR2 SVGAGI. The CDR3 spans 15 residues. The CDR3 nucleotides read TGTGCCAGCAGTTATGCAGGGGCCAAGAACTATGGCTACACCTTC. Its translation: CASSYAGAKNYGYTF.

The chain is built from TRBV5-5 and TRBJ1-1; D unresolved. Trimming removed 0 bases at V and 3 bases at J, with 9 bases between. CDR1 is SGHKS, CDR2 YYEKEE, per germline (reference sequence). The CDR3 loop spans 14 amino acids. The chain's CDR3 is CASSLVPGDTEAFF. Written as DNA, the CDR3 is TGTGCCAGCAGCTTGGTCCCAGGAGACACTGAAGCTTTCTTT.

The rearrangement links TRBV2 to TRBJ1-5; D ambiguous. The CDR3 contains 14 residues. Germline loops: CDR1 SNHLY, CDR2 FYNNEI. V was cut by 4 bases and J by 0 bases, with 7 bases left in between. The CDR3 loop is CASSALISNQPQHF. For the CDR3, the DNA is TGTGCCAGCAGTGCCCTGATTAGCAATCAGCCCCAGCATTTT.

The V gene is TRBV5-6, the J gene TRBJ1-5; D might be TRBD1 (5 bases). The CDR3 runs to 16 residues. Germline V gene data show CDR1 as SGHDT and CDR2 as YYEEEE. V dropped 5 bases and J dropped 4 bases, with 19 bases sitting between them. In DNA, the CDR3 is TGTGCCAGCAGAGCGTCCGGGACGGCTTCAAATCAGCCCCAGCATTTT. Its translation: CASRASGTASNQPQHF. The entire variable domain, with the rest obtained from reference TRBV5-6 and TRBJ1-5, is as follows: DAGVTQSPTHLIKTRGQQVTLRCSPKSGHDTVSWYQQALGQGPQFIFQYYEEEERQRGNFPDRFSGHQFPNYSSELNVNALLLGDSALYLCASRASGTASNQPQHFGDGTRLSIL.

This CDR3 is CASSLWGGQNTDTQYF. CDR3 DNA sequence: TGTGCCAGCAGCTTGTGGGGCGGACAGAACACAGATACGCAGTATTTT. The chain combines TRBV7-3 with TRBJ2-3; D is possibly TRBD1 (6 bases). The germline CDR1 and CDR2 sequences are SGHTA and FQGTGA. CDR3 length: 16 amino acids. V was clipped by 3 bases and J by 2 bases, with 15 bases between them.

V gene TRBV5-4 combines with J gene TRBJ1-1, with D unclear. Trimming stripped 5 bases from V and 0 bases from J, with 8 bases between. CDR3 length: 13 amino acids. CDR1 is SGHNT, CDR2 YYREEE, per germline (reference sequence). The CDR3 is CASRGQLNTEAFF. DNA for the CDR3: TGTGCCAGCAGGGGCCAGTTGAACACTGAAGCTTTCTTT.

Written as DNA, the CDR3 is TGTGCCAGCAGCCGCCTCTCGAAGTCGGAGACCCAGTACTTC. Protein product: CASSRLSKSETQYF. This rearrangement joins TRBV7-2 to TRBJ2-5; D not resolved. Germline V gene lookup returns CDR1 SGHTA and CDR2 FQGNSA. This CDR3 spans 14 amino acids. V lost 5 bases and J lost 5, with 15 bases in between.

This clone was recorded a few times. The CDR3 protein is CASSIQAFSYEQYF. In DNA, the CDR3 is TGTGCCAGTAGTATTCAGGCTTTCTCCTACGAGCAGTACTTC. The chain is built from TRBV19 and TRBJ2-7; D remains ambiguous. V gave up 3 bases and J gave up 0 bases, with 9 bases separating them. This CDR3 comprises 14 residues. CDR1 is LNHDA and CDR2 is SQIVND in the germline V gene (reference sequence).

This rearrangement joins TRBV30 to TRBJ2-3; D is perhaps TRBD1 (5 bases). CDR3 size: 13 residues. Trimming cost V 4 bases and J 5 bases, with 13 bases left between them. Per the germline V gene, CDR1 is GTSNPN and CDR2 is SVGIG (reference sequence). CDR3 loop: CAWNGRARDTQYF. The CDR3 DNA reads TGTGCCTGGAATGGCAGGGCGAGAGATACGCAGTATTTT.

In DNA form, the CDR3 reads TGTGCCAGCAGTTTAAGAGGGTTTAACTCACCCCTCCACTTT. This codes for CASSLRGFNSPLHF. The chain carries TRBV27 and TRBJ1-6; D remains unclear. V gave up 2 bases and J gave up 10 bases, with 12 bases separating them. Germline values: CDR1 MNHEY, CDR2 SMNVEV (reference sequence). This CDR3 has 14 amino acids.

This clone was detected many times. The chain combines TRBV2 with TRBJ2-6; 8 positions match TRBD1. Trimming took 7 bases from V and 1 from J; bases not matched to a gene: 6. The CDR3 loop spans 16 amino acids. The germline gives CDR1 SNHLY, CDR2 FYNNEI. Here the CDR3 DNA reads TGTGCCAGCACCGGGACAGGTGGTTCTGGGGCCAACGTCCTGACTTTC. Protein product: CASTGTGGSGANVLTF.

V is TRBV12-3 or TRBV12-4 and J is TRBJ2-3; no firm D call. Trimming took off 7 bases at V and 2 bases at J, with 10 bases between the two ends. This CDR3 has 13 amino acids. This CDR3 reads CASTPRLTDTQYF. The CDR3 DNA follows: TGTGCCAGCACCCCCCGCCTCACAGATACGCAGTATTTT.

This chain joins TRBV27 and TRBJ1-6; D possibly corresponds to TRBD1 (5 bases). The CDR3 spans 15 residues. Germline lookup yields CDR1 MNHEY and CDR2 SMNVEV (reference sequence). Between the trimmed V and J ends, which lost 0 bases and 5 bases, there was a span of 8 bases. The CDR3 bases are TGTGCCAGCAGTTTATCGGGACGGAATAATTCACCCCTCCACTTT. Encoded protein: CASSLSGRNNSPLHF.

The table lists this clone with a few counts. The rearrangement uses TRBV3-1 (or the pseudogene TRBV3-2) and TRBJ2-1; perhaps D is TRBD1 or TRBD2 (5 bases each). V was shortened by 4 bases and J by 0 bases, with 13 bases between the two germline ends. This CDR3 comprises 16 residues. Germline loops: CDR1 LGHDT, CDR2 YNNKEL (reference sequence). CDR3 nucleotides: TGTGCCAGCAGCCCTTCGAGGGGTTTCTCCTACAATGAGCAGTTCTTC. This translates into CASSPSRGFSYNEQFF.

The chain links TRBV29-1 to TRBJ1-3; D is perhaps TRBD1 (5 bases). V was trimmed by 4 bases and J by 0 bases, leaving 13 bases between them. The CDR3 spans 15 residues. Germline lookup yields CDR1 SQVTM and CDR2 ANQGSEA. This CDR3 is CSVVVGAYSGNTIYF. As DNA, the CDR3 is TGCAGCGTTGTAGTTGGGGCGTACTCTGGAAACACCATATATTTT.

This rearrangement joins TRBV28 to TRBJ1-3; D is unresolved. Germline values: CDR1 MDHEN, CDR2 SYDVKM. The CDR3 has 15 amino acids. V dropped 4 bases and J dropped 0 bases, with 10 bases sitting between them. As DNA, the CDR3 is TGTGCCAGCAGTTATCCCCCCAGCTCTGGAAACACCATATATTTT. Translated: CASSYPPSSGNTIYF.

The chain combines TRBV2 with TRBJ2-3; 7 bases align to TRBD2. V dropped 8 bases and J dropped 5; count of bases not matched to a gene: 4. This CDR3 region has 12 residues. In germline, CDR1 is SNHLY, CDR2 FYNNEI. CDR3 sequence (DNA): TGTGCCAGCCGGGGGGAGGGAGATACGCAGTATTTT. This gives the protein CASRGEGDTQYF.

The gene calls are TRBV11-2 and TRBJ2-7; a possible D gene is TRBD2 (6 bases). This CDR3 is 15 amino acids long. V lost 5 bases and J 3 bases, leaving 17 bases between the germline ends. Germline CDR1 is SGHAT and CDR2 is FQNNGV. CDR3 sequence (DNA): TGTGCCAGCAGCGGTGGGGTCGGGGGTATCTACGAGCAGTACTTC. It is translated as CASSGGVGGIYEQYF.

CDR3 nucleotides: TGTGCCAGCAGCGCCGGGCCGGGGGATCAGCCCCAGCATTTT. Protein: CASSAGPGDQPQHF. This rearrangement joins TRBV6-5 to TRBJ1-5; D perhaps matches TRBD1 (5 bases). The germline V gene encodes CDR1 MNHEY and CDR2 SVGAGI. Trimming left V 6 bases short and J 5 bases short, with 14 bases between. The CDR3 is 14 residues long.

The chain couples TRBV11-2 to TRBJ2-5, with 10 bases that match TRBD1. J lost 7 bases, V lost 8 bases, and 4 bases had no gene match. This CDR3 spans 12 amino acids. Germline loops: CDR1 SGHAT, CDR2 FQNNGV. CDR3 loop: CASGQGVGTQYF. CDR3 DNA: TGTGCCAGCGGACAGGGGGTGGGGACCCAGTACTTC.

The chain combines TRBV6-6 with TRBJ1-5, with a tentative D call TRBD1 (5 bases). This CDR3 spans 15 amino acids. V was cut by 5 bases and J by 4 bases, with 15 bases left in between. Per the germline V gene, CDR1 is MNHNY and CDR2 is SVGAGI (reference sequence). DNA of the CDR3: TGTGCCAGCAGTGCGACCGGGACGTGGAATCAGCCCCAGCATTTT. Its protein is CASSATGTWNQPQHF.

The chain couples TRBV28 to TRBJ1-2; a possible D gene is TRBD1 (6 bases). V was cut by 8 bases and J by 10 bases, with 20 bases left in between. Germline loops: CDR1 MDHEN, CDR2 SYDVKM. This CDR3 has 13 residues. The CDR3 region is CASLARTVSDYTF. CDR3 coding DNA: TGTGCCAGCCTAGCGCGGACAGTAAGTGACTACACCTTC.